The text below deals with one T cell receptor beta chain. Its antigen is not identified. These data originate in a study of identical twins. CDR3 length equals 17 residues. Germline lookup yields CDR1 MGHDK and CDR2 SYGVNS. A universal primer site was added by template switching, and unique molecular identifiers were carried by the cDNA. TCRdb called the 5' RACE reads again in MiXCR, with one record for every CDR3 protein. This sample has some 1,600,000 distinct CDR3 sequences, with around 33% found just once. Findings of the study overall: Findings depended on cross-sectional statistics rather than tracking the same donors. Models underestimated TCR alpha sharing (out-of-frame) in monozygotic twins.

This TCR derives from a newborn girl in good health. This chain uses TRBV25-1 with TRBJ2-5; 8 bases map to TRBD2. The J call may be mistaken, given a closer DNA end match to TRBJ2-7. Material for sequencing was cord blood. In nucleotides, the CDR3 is TGTGCCAGCAGTGCCCGGACGGGGGGGGCTCTTCCCTACGAGCAGTACTTC. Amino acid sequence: CASSARTGGALPYEQYF.